This T cell receptor beta chain was retrieved from a study of Graves' ophthalmopathy and Graves' hyperthyroidism. Study details: Prior to any treatment, peripheral blood was collected at the time of initial diagnosis.

TCR beta CDR3 regions were amplified from RNA transcripts. Scientists carried out first-round RT-PCR using HTBI primers and then a second-round multiplex PCR. From the multiplex PCR reads, TCRdb called clonotypes with MiXCR, one entry per CDR3 protein. The table includes 660,000 or so distinct CDR3 sequences, about 38% detected once. This clonotype was detected ten times or more. Its matching antigen is unknown. Deletions cut 2 bases from V and 2 bases from J, with 7 bases between. The CDR3 has 13 amino acids. Per the germline V gene, CDR1 is SEHNR and CDR2 is FQNEAQ (reference sequence). Whole-study results and caveats: At less than 71% sensitivity and 72.22% specificity, the model predicted progression of the ophthalmopathy. Blood contained most expanded thyroid clonotypes exceeding 0.001 frequency.

PBMCs originated in 7.5 to 10 ml of fresh peripheral blood. J is TRBJ2-7 and V is TRBV7-9; the D gene is possibly TRBD1 (5 bases). Sequencing was performed on peripheral blood. This receptor was taken from an adult man with Graves' ophthalmopathy. CDR3 sequence reads: CASSLTTAYEQYF. The CDR3 DNA follows: TGTGCCAGCAGCTTAACGACAGCCTACGAGCAGTACTTC.